These 12 T cell receptor beta chains were sequenced from one sample in a study of radiotherapy plus CTLA-4 blockade in lung cancer. Measured with immunoSEQ multiplex PCR; TCRdb has only the in-frame clones, and not every one. In the table there are tens of thousands of clones, less than 75% of which are singletons. Material: peripheral blood, obtained from a patient treated with radiotherapy plus ipilimumab. The receptor set was obtained from a human donor with non-small cell lung cancer whose response to radiotherapy plus ipilimumab could not be evaluated.

The rearrangement uses TRBV19 and TRBJ2-2, with TRBD1 matching 7 bases. Germline V gives CDR1 LNHDA, CDR2 SQIVND (reference sequence). The CDR3 contains 16 residues. Trimming cost V 3 bases and J 4 bases; bases outside gene matches: 8. This CDR3 is CASSIKRDRVTGELFF. In DNA form, the CDR3 reads TGTGCCAGTAGTATCAAACGGGACAGAGTCACCGGGGAGCTGTTTTTT. Supplemented by reference TRBV19 and TRBJ2-2, the full variable domain reads DGGITQSPKYLFRKEGQNVTLSCEQNLNHDAMYWYRQDPGQGLRLIYYSQIVNDFQKGDIAEGYSVSREKKESFPLTVTSAQKNPTAFYLCASSIKRDRVTGELFFGEGSRLTVL.

This chain connects TRBV10-3 to TRBJ1-1; D might be TRBD1 (6 bases). CDR3 length equals 16 residues. Germline V gene lookup returns CDR1 ENHRY and CDR2 SYGVKD. Deletions cut 6 bases from V and 0 bases from J, with 17 bases between. CDR3 DNA sequence: TGTGCCATCAGCCGGGACACCGACGTGATGAACACTGAAGCTTTCTTT. Translation gives CAISRDTDVMNTEAFF.

CDR3 sequence (DNA): TGTGCCAGCAGTTTACACTCAGGGGATGGCTATGGCTACACCTTC. It yields the protein CASSLHSGDGYGYTF. This chain joins TRBV27 and TRBJ1-2, with a tentative D call TRBD1 (6 bases). The CDR3 is 15 amino acids. Looked up from germline, CDR1 is MNHEY and CDR2 is SMNVEV (reference sequence). Trimming removed 2 bases from V and 4 bases from J, with 14 bases in between.

The chain combines TRBV7-9 with TRBJ1-2; TRBD1 agrees at 8 bases. The V segment lost 5 bases and the J segment 6 bases; nucleotides outside the gene matches: 2. Looked up from germline, CDR1 is SEHNR and CDR2 is FQNEAQ (reference sequence). The CDR3 loop spans 12 amino acids. Here the CDR3 reads CASSQGADGYTF. For the CDR3, the DNA is TGTGCCAGCAGCCAGGGGGCAGATGGCTACACCTTC.

CDR3 region: CASSDRPSYEQYF. CDR3 in DNA: TGTGCCAGCAGCGACAGGCCCTCCTACGAGCAGTACTTC. This chain joins TRBV11-2 and TRBJ2-7; perhaps TRBD1 as D (6 bases). The CDR3 is 13 residues long. Germline CDR1 is SGHAT and CDR2 is FQNNGV. V was pared by 5 bases and J by 0 bases, with 8 bases between.

This clone appeared a few times. J is TRBJ2-7 and V is TRBV6-5; 9 bases fit TRBD1. Germline values: CDR1 MNHEY, CDR2 SVGAGI. The V and J ends lost 7 bases and 4 bases, in that order; junction bases with no gene match: 5. The CDR3 totals 13 residues. The CDR3 coding sequence is TGTGCCAGCACGGGGACAGGGACATACGAGCAGTACTTC. This sequence encodes CASTGTGTYEQYF.

DNA of the CDR3: TGTGCCAGCAGCTTACAGGGGGCGAATGAAAAACTGTTTTTT. It yields the protein CASSLQGANEKLFF. This sequence joins TRBV5-4 and TRBJ1-4; 9 bases match TRBD1. Looked up from germline, CDR1 is SGHNT and CDR2 is YYREEE (reference sequence). CDR3 size: 14 residues. With V trimmed by 2 bases and J by 5 bases, 1 base remained unmatched.

This chain connects TRBV5-5 to TRBJ1-3; 8 positions agree with TRBD1. CDR1 SGHKS and CDR2 YYEKEE come from the germline V gene (reference sequence). V was pared by 2 bases and J by 4 bases, with 5 bases of the junction left unmatched. The CDR3 consists of 15 residues. The CDR3 sequence: CASSFRQGPGNTIYF. The CDR3 region has the DNA TGTGCCAGCAGCTTCAGACAGGGGCCCGGAAACACCATATATTTT.

The V and J genes are TRBV21-1 and TRBJ1-1; the table's D call of TRBD1 was not tested on the DNA. TRBV21-1 is labeled a pseudogene. This CDR3 has 20 amino acids. For the CDR3, the DNA is TGTGCCAGCAGCAAAGCTCCAACGGCCGGGCCGACAGCTCACAACACTGAAGCTTTCTTT. It specifies CASSKAPTAGPTAHNTEAFF.

The gene calls are TRBV11-1 and TRBJ2-7, with 7 nucleotides matching TRBD1. In germline, CDR1 is SGHAT, CDR2 FQDESV (reference sequence). The length of the CDR3 is 15 residues. V was pared by 4 bases and J by 0 bases, with 6 bases of the junction left unmatched. The chain's CDR3 is CASSSKGGLSYEQYF. In nucleotides, the CDR3 is TGTGCCAGCAGCTCAAAAGGGGGCCTCTCCTACGAGCAGTACTTC.

The table lists this clone with a few counts. The J gene is TRBJ1-3, the V gene TRBV28; D uncertain. V lost 2 bases to trimming and J lost 6 bases, with 11 bases between them. Germline V gene sequence: CDR1 MDHEN, CDR2 SYDVKM. CDR3 length: 14 residues. Written as DNA, the CDR3 is TGTGCCAGCAGTTTAAGAGGAAACGAAAACACCATATATTTT. This gives the protein CASSLRGNENTIYF.

This chain uses TRBV5-6 with TRBJ2-7, with 9 bases fitting TRBD1. With 4 bases clipped from V and 4 bases from J, the junction kept 18 bases outside the gene matches. Germline assignment: CDR1 SGHDT and CDR2 YYEEEE. This CDR3 comprises 18 residues. CDR3 nucleotides: TGTGCCAGCAGCGGACGCGTTTTCGGGACAGGGCTTATGTACGAGCAGTACTTC. The encoded protein is CASSGRVFGTGLMYEQYF.